This TCR beta chain stems from a study of blood T cell repertoires in COVID-19. Data came from immunoSEQ multiplex PCR; TCRdb stores just in-frame clones and leaves some out. The data contain 130,000 to 150,000 clones, 80% to 90% of them singletons. The sequence derives from a woman aged 60 to 75 with COVID-19, enrolled during active disease. The sample comprised peripheral blood.

The chain's CDR3 is CASSNRGQNEKLFF. DNA for the CDR3: TGTGCCAGCAGTAACAGGGGCCAAAATGAAAAACTGTTTTTT. The chain combines TRBV6-5 with TRBJ1-4, with 7 bases matching TRBD1. The germline gives CDR1 MNHEY, CDR2 SVGAGI. J lost 5 bases, V lost 5 bases, and 5 bases had no gene match. The CDR3 sequence is 14 residues long.